Listed below are T cell receptor beta chains from one sample, sequenced in a study of cytomegalovirus exposure and HLA in healthy donors. TCRdb's table, derived via immunoSEQ multiplex PCR, lists solely in-frame clones and lacks some. This sample has about 130,000 clones; 8% to 9.5% occur once, and the top ten carry about 5.5%. The specimen sequenced was PBMCs. The receptors come from a man aged 35 to 55 in good health and CMV-seronegative. Both conserved end residues are part of each CDR3. Fields, in order: clone size, J gene, V gene, D gene, CDR3 protein, CDR3 DNA. The D gene is left open where the match is weak. Not every row has a clone size; where given, it reads once, few, many or a size class.

abundance: .; j_gene: TRBJ2-3; v_gene: TRBV7-9; d_gene: TRBD2; CDR3aa: CASSSLLAGTQYF; CDR3nt: TGTGCCAGCAGCTCCCTACTAGCGGGCACGCAGTATTTT
abundance: .; j_gene: TRBJ1-3; v_gene: TRBV28; d_gene: TRBD1; CDR3aa: CASSSGGDGNTIYF; CDR3nt: TGTGCCAGCAGTTCAGGGGGTGACGGAAACACCATATATTTT
abundance: few; j_gene: TRBJ1-1; v_gene: TRBV9; d_gene: .; CDR3aa: CASSVMGEGDTEAFF; CDR3nt: TGTGCCAGCAGCGTAATGGGGGAGGGTGACACTGAAGCTTTCTTT
abundance: many; j_gene: TRBJ2-2; v_gene: TRBV7-6; d_gene: .; CDR3aa: CASSLTANTGELFF; CDR3nt: TGTGCCAGCAGCCTAACAGCGAACACCGGGGAGCTGTTTTTT
abundance: few; j_gene: TRBJ2-4; v_gene: TRBV5-1; d_gene: TRBD2; CDR3aa: CASSPEGTSGGLAKNIQYF; CDR3nt: TGCGCCAGCAGCCCGGAAGGGACTAGCGGGGGCCTAGCCAAAAACATTCAGTACTTC
abundance: .; j_gene: TRBJ2-2; v_gene: TRBV7-6; d_gene: .; CDR3aa: CASSLVQANTGELFF; CDR3nt: TGTGCCAGCAGCTTAGTCCAGGCGAACACCGGGGAGCTGTTTTTT
abundance: .; j_gene: TRBJ2-2; v_gene: TRBV6-1; d_gene: TRBD1; CDR3aa: CASRDRDTGELFF; CDR3nt: TGTGCCAGCAGGGACAGGGACACCGGGGAGCTGTTTTTT
abundance: .; j_gene: TRBJ2-1; v_gene: TRBV4-2; d_gene: TRBD2; CDR3aa: CASSLSQRGSSYNEQFF; CDR3nt: TGTGCCAGCAGCCTATCCCAGCGGGGTAGCTCCTACAATGAGCAGTTCTTC
abundance: .; j_gene: TRBJ2-5; v_gene: TRBV4-1; d_gene: .; CDR3aa: CASSSTGLKTQYF; CDR3nt: TGCGCCAGCAGCTCTACGGGGTTGAAGACCCAGTACTTC
abundance: .; j_gene: TRBJ2-7; v_gene: TRBV7-9; d_gene: TRBD2; CDR3aa: CASSPGTRYEQYF; CDR3nt: TGTGCCAGCAGCCCCGGGACTAGATATGAGCAGTACTTC
abundance: few; j_gene: TRBJ2-3; v_gene: TRBV5-6; d_gene: .; CDR3aa: CASSLDWGRVDTQYF; CDR3nt: TGTGCCAGCAGCTTGGATTGGGGGCGAGTAGATACGCAGTATTTT
abundance: few; j_gene: TRBJ2-3; v_gene: TRBV9; d_gene: TRBD2; CDR3aa: CASSGLAGGFTDTQYF; CDR3nt: TGTGCCAGCAGCGGCTTAGCGGGGGGGTTCACAGATACGCAGTATTTT
abundance: few; j_gene: TRBJ1-4; v_gene: TRBV29-1; d_gene: .; CDR3aa: CSPTTNEKLFF; CDR3nt: TGCAGCCCCACTACTAATGAAAAACTGTTTTTT
abundance: few; j_gene: TRBJ2-6; v_gene: TRBV5-6; d_gene: .; CDR3aa: CASSLVAAGANVLTF; CDR3nt: TGTGCCAGCAGCTTGGTAGCTGCTGGGGCCAACGTCCTGACTTTC
abundance: few; j_gene: TRBJ2-1; v_gene: TRBV29-1; d_gene: TRBD2; CDR3aa: CSVPGRAGVIGNEQFF; CDR3nt: TGCAGCGTCCCAGGCAGGGCGGGAGTTATAGGTAATGAGCAGTTCTTC
abundance: .; j_gene: TRBJ2-1; v_gene: TRBV7-2; d_gene: .; CDR3aa: CASSLGGTSSSYNEQFF; CDR3nt: TGTGCCAGCAGCTTAGGAGGGACTTCGAGCTCCTACAATGAGCAGTTCTTC
abundance: .; j_gene: TRBJ2-1; v_gene: TRBV29-1; d_gene: TRBD1; CDR3aa: CSASLTGPPTVEQFF; CDR3nt: TGCAGCGCCTCTTTGACAGGGCCCCCTACAGTTGAGCAGTTCTTC
abundance: .; j_gene: TRBJ2-3; v_gene: TRBV7-3; d_gene: TRBD2; CDR3aa: CATAVAGGTTDTQYF; CDR3nt: TGTGCCACCGCGGTAGCGGGGGGAACCACAGATACGCAGTATTTT